This T cell receptor (beta chain) was observed in a study of vaccination and CD4 T cells after COVID-19. Study-wide context: Convalescent patients had positive nasal swab PCR results for SARS-CoV-2. Disease was mild in fewer than 10 and severe in one.

In regard to this clonotype: Its antigen is still unknown.

Sample treatment: approximately 9-day PBMC culture with coronavirus spike peptide pools or control peptides (ViraFEST assay). ViraFEST used peptide pools to expand antigen-specific T cells and subsequently sequenced their TCRs. After culture for over nine days, isolation of CD4+ T cells was performed by negative selection. CD4+ T cells that had been cultured provided DNA sequenced with the Oncomine TCR Beta short-read assay. The template was genomic DNA from cultured CD4+ T cells. TCRdb reanalysed the PCR reads using MiXCR and keeps one entry per CDR3 protein. The sample includes some 12,000 distinct CDR3 sequences, under 55% of them seen just once. Sequencing was carried out using CD4+ T cells from blood, cultured in vitro. The clonotype comes from a human donor who had recovered from COVID-19.

CDR3 sequence (DNA): TGTGCCAGTAAACGGGGCTCCGCGAACACCGGGGAGCTGTTTTTT. Translated, it gives CASKRGSANTGELFF. This chain connects TRBV19 to TRBJ2-2; D is tentatively TRBD1 or TRBD2 (5 bases each). This CDR3 is built from 15 residues. Germline loops: CDR1 LNHDA, CDR2 SQIVND (reference sequence). Trimming took off 7 bases at V and 0 bases at J, with 12 bases between the two ends. Based on the CDR3 plus reference TRBV19 and TRBJ2-2, the full variable domain is DGGITQSPKYLFRKEGQNVTLSCEQNLNHDAMYWYRQDPGQGLRLIYYSQIVNDFQKGDIAEGYSVSREKKESFPLTVTSAQKNPTAFYLCASKRGSANTGELFFGEGSRLTVL.